The subject of this entry is one T cell receptor beta chain. This sample was taken from a study of blood T cell repertoires in COVID-19. On the study more broadly: Researchers got acute and convalescent COVID-19 samples from the United States, Italy and Spain. Sources were T cells, B-cell-depleted T cells, or PBMCs; the material itself was cDNA or gDNA.

With 0 bases removed from V and 5 bases from J, the gap between germline ends came to 12 bases. The CDR3 is 15 amino acids. The germline CDR1 and CDR2 sequences are SGDLS and YYNGEE. As processed by the authors: For nucleated cells, counts were estimated from reference gene primer amplification. Produced via immunoSEQ multiplex PCR; TCRdb's table is partial and in-frame only. V, J and clone size derive from that table, while D and trimming were established from the DNA sequence. The table lists tens of thousands of clones, around four fifths of them singletons. The TCR comes from an elderly woman with acute or convalescent COVID-19. This chain uses TRBV9 with TRBJ2-1; possible D gene TRBD1, 6 bases. Sequenced input: peripheral blood. This CDR3 reads CASSVEQGSNNEQFF. The CDR3 bases are TGTGCCAGCAGCGTAGAACAGGGATCGAACAATGAGCAGTTCTTC.